This is a list of T cell receptor beta chains from one sample in a study of blood T cell repertoires in COVID-19. Assay used: immunoSEQ multiplex PCR; TCRdb lists only in-frame clones, some missing. The sample has 270,000 or so clones, just over 90% seen once. Input material: PBMCs or T cells enriched from blood (not recorded which). These receptor sequences come from a middle-aged woman with acute COVID-19. The CDR3 runs from the conserved cysteine through the conserved F or W. Fields, in order: J gene, clone size, D gene, V gene, CDR3 DNA, CDR3 protein. A D gene is named only where the DNA matches it firmly. A clone size is listed for some rows: how often the clone was seen (once, few, many), or a class if it is expanded.

TRBJ1-1 | . | . | TRBV4-1 | TGCGCCAGCAGCCAGGGCGTATACACTGAAGCTTTCTTT | CASSQGVYTEAFF
TRBJ1-6 | . | TRBD1 | TRBV9 | TGTGCCAGCAGCCTTCCCCGGGACAGGGCGTTAATATATAATTCACCCCTCCACTTT | CASSLPRDRALIYNSPLHF
TRBJ1-2 | . | . | TRBV3-1/TRBV3-2 | TGTGCCAGCAGCCAAGATAGCAGGGCCAGGGGCTACACCTTC | CASSQDSRARGYTF
TRBJ2-1 | . | TRBD2 | TRBV7-2 | TGTGCCAGCAGCTTAGCGGGAGCGGGACGGAATGAGCAGTTCTTC | CASSLAGAGRNEQFF
TRBJ1-5 | . | TRBD1 | TRBV18 | TGTGCCAGCTCTGGGGACAGAAATCAGCCCCAGCATTTT | CASSGDRNQPQHF
TRBJ2-1 | . | . | TRBV30 | TGTGCCTGGAGCCATGACAGTCAAGTTAGGTTCTTC | CAWSHDSQVRFF
TRBJ1-5 | . | . | TRBV3-1/TRBV3-2 | TGTGCCAGCGAGAGGCGTCAGGGGAGTCAGCCCCAGCATTTT | CASERRQGSQPQHF
TRBJ2-1 | . | TRBD2 | TRBV18 | TGTGCCAGCTCACACGGGACTTCCGGGGAGGGGTTCTTC | CASSHGTSGEGFF
TRBJ2-1 | . | TRBD1 | TRBV3-1/TRBV3-2 | TGTGCCAGCAGCCCTAGGACAGGGCTCTCCTACAATGAGCAGTTCTTC | CASSPRTGLSYNEQFF
TRBJ1-5 | . | . | TRBV28 | TGTGCCAGCAGTTTAACAGGGCCGGGTCCGTATCAGCCCCAGCATTTT | CASSLTGPGPYQPQHF
TRBJ2-7 | few | . | TRBV25-1 | TGTGCCAGCAGTGCCGGGACATTGTCCTACGAGCAGTACTTC | CASSAGTLSYEQYF
TRBJ2-2 | . | TRBD1 | TRBV7-9 | TGTGCCAGCAGCTCTACCGGGACAGGGATCGGGGCCGGGGAGCTGTTTTTT | CASSSTGTGIGAGELFF
TRBJ2-1 | . | TRBD1 | TRBV24-1 | TGTGCCACCAGTGACTCCGGGACAGGGGCCTACAATGAGCAGTTCTTC | CATSDSGTGAYNEQFF
TRBJ1-6 | . | . | TRBV9 | TGTGCCAGCAGCGCAGACAGCTATAATTCACCCCTCCACTTT | CASSADSYNSPLHF
TRBJ2-7 | . | TRBD1 | TRBV12-5 | TGTGCTAGTGGTTTGGGGACAGGGTTCGAGCAGTACTTC | CASGLGTGFEQYF
TRBJ1-6 | . | . | TRBV7-2 | TGTGCCAGCAGCCCCACAAGTGACTATAATTCACCCCTCCACTTT | CASSPTSDYNSPLHF
TRBJ2-5 | . | TRBD2 | TRBV2 | TGTGCCAGCAGTGAAGGTCTAGCGGGAGGGCGGGAGACCCAGTACTTC | CASSEGLAGGRETQYF
TRBJ1-2 | once | . | TRBV2 | TGTGCCAGCAGTGAGGTGGACAGTCCCCTTGGCTACACCTTC | CASSEVDSPLGYTF
TRBJ2-3 | . | . | TRBV12-3/TRBV12-4 | TGTGCCAGCACCTATTCGAATACGCAGTATTTT | CASTYSNTQYF
TRBJ1-1 | . | TRBD1 | TRBV2 | TGTGCCATCCTGGGACAGGGAGGGGGAGAAGACACTGAAGCTTTCTTT | CAILGQGGGEDTEAFF
TRBJ1-2 | . | TRBD1 | TRBV28 | TGTGCCAGCAGTACTACACGGACAGGGAACTATGGCTACACCTTC | CASSTTRTGNYGYTF
TRBJ2-5 | . | . | TRBV21-1 | TGTGCCAGCAAAAAGGGGAGGACAGGGGGCGCAGAGACCCAGTACTTC | CASKKGRTGGAETQYF
TRBJ1-1 | . | . | TRBV12-2 | TGTGCAAGTCGCTTCCCGGCGAGGGTGAGCACTGAAGCTTTCTTT | CASRFPARVSTEAFF
TRBJ1-5 | . | TRBD1 | TRBV29-1 | TGCAGCGCTGAAAGAGACCGGGACAGGGAGGGTAAGGCCCCACGTAGCAATCAGCCCCAGCATTTT | CSAERDRDREGKAPRSNQPQHF
TRBJ2-5 | . | . | TRBV4-1 | TGCGCCAGCAGCCCCGGGACAATGTTCGATTGGGCCCAGTACTTC | CASSPGTMFDWAQYF
TRBJ1-1 | . | . | TRBV29-1 | TGCAGCGGCAAACAGGTCATGAACACTGAAGCTTTCTTT | CSGKQVMNTEAFF
TRBJ1-2 | . | TRBD1 | TRBV28 | TGTGCCAGCAGTTCCCCGGTTGGTGGCAGGGGGGAGGGCTACACCTTC | CASSSPVGGRGEGYTF
TRBJ1-6 | . | TRBD1 | TRBV19 | TGTGCCAGTAGTATAGGGACAGGTGGTAATTCACCCCTCCACTTT | CASSIGTGGNSPLHF
TRBJ2-6 | . | . | TRBV11-3 | TGTGCCAGCAGCTTCTTCTCTGGGGCCAACGTCCTGACTTTC | CASSFFSGANVLTF
TRBJ2-2 | . | . | TRBV11-2 | TGTGCCAGCAGCTTAGTGGCCTCTTCAGGCGGGGAGCTGTTTTTT | CASSLVASSGGELFF
TRBJ2-6 | . | . | TRBV7-8 | TGTGCCAGCAGCTCAGCCGGGGAATACTCTGGGGCCAACGTCCTGACTTTC | CASSSAGEYSGANVLTF
TRBJ2-2 | . | TRBD1 | TRBV13 | TGTGCCAGCAGCTTAGATGGGACAGTGAACACCGGGGAGCTGTTTTTT | CASSLDGTVNTGELFF
TRBJ2-2 | . | . | TRBV4-2 | TGTGCCAGCAGCCAAGTCGAGACAGCCGGCACCGGGGAGCTGTTTTTT | CASSQVETAGTGELFF
TRBJ2-3 | . | TRBD1 | TRBV6-4 | TGTGCCAGCAGTTTTACCTACGGGACAGGCATGAATACGCAGTATTTT | CASSFTYGTGMNTQYF
TRBJ2-7 | . | . | TRBV19 | TGTGCCAGTAGTCCCTTAGGTAGCGGAGAGTACGAGCAGTACTTC | CASSPLGSGEYEQYF
TRBJ2-3 | . | . | TRBV30 | TGTGCCTGGAGTTCCGACTTTAGCAGTGGGACGCAGTATTTT | CAWSSDFSSGTQYF
TRBJ2-1 | . | TRBD2 | TRBV7-9 | TGTGCCAGCAGCTTATCCGCCGGGACTAGCGGAATAAATGAGCAGTTCTTC | CASSLSAGTSGINEQFF
TRBJ2-1 | . | TRBD2 | TRBV28 | TGTGCCATCGTAACGGGGGCCTGGGCGGGGGGCTATTACAATGAGCAGTTCTTC | CAIVTGAWAGGYYNEQFF
TRBJ1-5 | . | . | TRBV27 | TGTGCCAGCAGTTTAGGATTGTTGACGGTGGGAGACAATCAGCCCCAGCATTTT | CASSLGLLTVGDNQPQHF
TRBJ1-5 | . | . | TRBV18 | TGTGCCAGCTCACCACCGGGCTTTAGCAATCAGCCCCAGCATTTT | CASSPPGFSNQPQHF
TRBJ1-6 | . | . | TRBV4-3 | TGCGCCAGCAGCCAAGAATTTCGGGGAAGTTCACCCCTCCACTTT | CASSQEFRGSSPLHF
TRBJ2-1 | . | . | TRBV7-2 | TGTGCCAGCAGCTCCTCCCTCGTGGAGCAGTTCTTC | CASSSSLVEQFF
TRBJ2-2 | . | TRBD2 | TRBV11-3 | TGTGCCAGCCTCGGGGGGAAGAACACCGGGGAGCTGTTTTTT | CASLGGKNTGELFF
TRBJ2-4 | . | TRBD1 | TRBV9 | TGTGCCAGCAGCGACAGGGGGTCCGGCGGGAACATTCAGTACTTC | CASSDRGSGGNIQYF
TRBJ2-3 | . | TRBD2 | TRBV2 | TGTGCCAGCAGGCGACTAGCGGGGGGGGTAGATACGCAGTATTTT | CASRRLAGGVDTQYF
TRBJ2-5 | . | TRBD2 | TRBV3-1/TRBV3-2 | TGTGCCAGCAGCCAGAATCTAGCGGGGAACCAAGAGACCCAGTACTTC | CASSQNLAGNQETQYF
TRBJ2-5 | . | . | TRBV7-9 | TGTGCCAGCAGCCCGTTGGAGGAGACCCAGTACTTC | CASSPLEETQYF
TRBJ2-1 | . | TRBD2 | TRBV14 | TGTGCCAGCAGACGCACCGGGACTAGTTACAATGAGCAGTTCTTC | CASRRTGTSYNEQFF
TRBJ2-7 | few | TRBD1 | TRBV7-8 | TGTGCCAGCGGAAAAGGGGACAGCTCCTACGAGCAGTACTTC | CASGKGDSSYEQYF
TRBJ2-4 | few | TRBD2 | TRBV30 | TGTGCCTGGGTACCGGGACTAGCGGGAGTTCCCAAAAACATTCAGTACTTC | CAWVPGLAGVPKNIQYF
TRBJ1-4 | . | TRBD1 | TRBV3-1/TRBV3-2 | TGTGCCAGCAGCCAAGATACCAGGGGGCGCGAAAAACTGTTTTTT | CASSQDTRGREKLFF
TRBJ2-1 | . | TRBD2 | TRBV2 | TGTGCCAGCAATTTTGACGGAAGAGCGGGAGGATCCTACAATGAGCAGTTCTTC | CASNFDGRAGGSYNEQFF